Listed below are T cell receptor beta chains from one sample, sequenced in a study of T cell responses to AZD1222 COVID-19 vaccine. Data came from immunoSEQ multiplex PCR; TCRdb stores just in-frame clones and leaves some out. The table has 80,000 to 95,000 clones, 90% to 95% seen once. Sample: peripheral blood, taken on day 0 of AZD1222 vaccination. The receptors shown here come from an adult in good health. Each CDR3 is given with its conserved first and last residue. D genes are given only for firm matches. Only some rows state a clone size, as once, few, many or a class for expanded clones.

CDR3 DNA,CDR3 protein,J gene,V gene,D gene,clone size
TGTGCCAGCAGTACGGGACAGGGTCGAACTGAAGCTTTCTTT,CASSTGQGRTEAFF,TRBJ1-1,TRBV2,TRBD1,-
TGTGCCAGCAGTTACGAGATAGGGGCCGGCTCTGGGGCCAACGTCCTGACTTTC,CASSYEIGAGSGANVLTF,TRBJ2-6,TRBV6-2/TRBV6-3,-,-
TGTGCCAGCAGCTTAAGCGAGGGGGAGACCCAGTACTTC,CASSLSEGETQYF,TRBJ2-5,TRBV7-3,-,-
TGTGCCAGCAGCTTTGACAGGGTTAACTATGGCTACACCTTC,CASSFDRVNYGYTF,TRBJ1-2,TRBV5-6,TRBD1,-
TGTGCCAGCAGCGCTCTGGCGTCCGGGGAGCTGTTTTTT,CASSALASGELFF,TRBJ2-2,TRBV9,-,-
TGTGCCAGCAGCCCCCCGGGACAGGGGTATGGCTACACCTTC,CASSPPGQGYGYTF,TRBJ1-2,TRBV7-9,TRBD1,-
TGTGCCAGCAGCCCCCGGACTAGCGGGTGGACAGATACGCAGTATTTT,CASSPRTSGWTDTQYF,TRBJ2-3,TRBV7-2,TRBD2,-
TGTGCCAGCAGCTTAAACAGGGGGAACGAGCAGTACTTC,CASSLNRGNEQYF,TRBJ2-7,TRBV7-2,TRBD1,once
TGTGCCAGTAGTATCGGGCTAGCGGGAGACTACGAGCAGTACTTC,CASSIGLAGDYEQYF,TRBJ2-7,TRBV19,TRBD2,-
TGTGCCAGCAGCCAAGGTCTGGGCCAGCCCCAGCATTTT,CASSQGLGQPQHF,TRBJ1-5,TRBV3-1/TRBV3-2,-,few
TGTGCCAGCAGTCCCTGGACAGGGGCCGAAGCTTTCTTT,CASSPWTGAEAFF,TRBJ1-1,TRBV12-3/TRBV12-4,TRBD1,-
TGTGCCATCAGTGAGGGGCTAAGACCGGACAATGAGCAGTTCTTC,CAISEGLRPDNEQFF,TRBJ2-1,TRBV10-3,-,-
TGTGCCAGCAGTGAGGGGGTGGGCACTGAAGCTTTCTTT,CASSEGVGTEAFF,TRBJ1-1,TRBV2,-,-
TGTGCCAGCAGTATGGACAGGTCATATTATGGCTACACCTTC,CASSMDRSYYGYTF,TRBJ1-2,TRBV6-5,TRBD1,-
TGTGCCAGCAGCATCGGCCCGGGACGAGGGGACACAGATACGCAGTATTTT,CASSIGPGRGDTDTQYF,TRBJ2-3,TRBV5-5,-,-
TGTGCCAGCAGCGACCCCAGGGCGGGGGTTAGCAATCAGCCCCAGCATTTT,CASSDPRAGVSNQPQHF,TRBJ1-5,TRBV28,-,-
TGTGCCAGTAGTATGGCTGGGACAGGGGGAAACACAGATACGCAGTATTTT,CASSMAGTGGNTDTQYF,TRBJ2-3,TRBV19,TRBD1,-
TGTGCCACCGGGGCACTAGTTGTGCACGAGCAGTACTTC,CATGALVVHEQYF,TRBJ2-7,TRBV10-3,-,-
TGTGCCAGCAGCCATCGGACAGGAGCTAGCAATCAGCCCCAGCATTTT,CASSHRTGASNQPQHF,TRBJ1-5,TRBV7-2,TRBD1,-
TGTGCCAGCAGGACCGGGGGGGGGACAGGGCTACAAGTTTTT,CASRTGGGTGLQVF,TRBJ2-3,TRBV7-2,-,-
TGTGCCAGCAGCTTAAAAGTTGATTGGGAGCCCTACGAGCAGTACTTC,CASSLKVDWEPYEQYF,TRBJ2-7,TRBV7-9,-,-
TGTGCCATCAGTGAGAGCCGCGGGGTACAAAACATTCAGTACTTC,CAISESRGVQNIQYF,TRBJ2-4,TRBV10-3,-,-
TGTGCCAGCAGTTTCTACAAGAACACCGGGGAGCTGTTTTTT,CASSFYKNTGELFF,TRBJ2-2,TRBV28,-,-
TGTGCCAGCAGCGCCCTCCCGATAGGCTACGAGCAGTACTTC,CASSALPIGYEQYF,TRBJ2-7,TRBV9,-,-
TGTGCCAGCAGTACCCACTTTAGCGACAATTCACCCCTCCACTTT,CASSTHFSDNSPLHF,TRBJ1-6,TRBV27,-,-
TGTGCCAGCAGTTCTTCTACCCGGACTAGCGGAATCATCTACGAGCAGTACTTC,CASSSSTRTSGIIYEQYF,TRBJ2-7,TRBV6-2/TRBV6-3,TRBD2,-
TGTGCCAGCAGCCGCCTCCTGGGAGTGGGGGTCACTGAAGCTTTCTTT,CASSRLLGVGVTEAFF,TRBJ1-1,TRBV14,-,-
TGTGCCAGCAGTACCCCCAGGGCCCTCATCAACAATGAGCAGTTCTTC,CASSTPRALINNEQFF,TRBJ2-1,TRBV2,-,-
TGTGCCAGCAGCCATGGGACAAGGGTTCTTGAAGCTTTCTTT,CASSHGTRVLEAFF,TRBJ1-1,TRBV7-9,-,-
TGTGCCAGCAGTACGGTTAATAGAGGGGCGAACTATGGCTACACCTTC,CASSTVNRGANYGYTF,TRBJ1-2,TRBV5-4,-,-
TGTGCCAGCAGTTTAGGTGGTCAGCCCCAGCATTTT,CASSLGGQPQHF,TRBJ1-5,TRBV27,-,once
TGTGCCAGCAGCGTAAGTTCCGTCACGGAGACCCAGTACTTC,CASSVSSVTETQYF,TRBJ2-5,TRBV9,-,-
TGTGCCAGCAGCGTAGGGACAGGGAATCAGCCCCAGCATTTT,CASSVGTGNQPQHF,TRBJ1-5,TRBV9,TRBD1,-
TGTGCCAGCAGCCTAGGGGCTAAAAGGAACACCGGGGAGCTGTTTTTT,CASSLGAKRNTGELFF,TRBJ2-2,TRBV11-3,-,-
TGTGCCAGCAGCTTAGGCAGGGGGGACCAGCCCCAGCATTTT,CASSLGRGDQPQHF,TRBJ1-5,TRBV7-9,TRBD1,-
TGTGCCAGCTTGCAGGGTCCCGGATATGGCTACACCTTC,CASLQGPGYGYTF,TRBJ1-2,TRBV28,-,once